This record concerns one T cell receptor beta chain sequence. Its antigen is not known. This record comes from a study of cytotoxic CD8 clonotypes in ibrutinib-treated CLL. Looking at the study overall: For this cohort, patients were 10 to 11 relapsed/refractory and about 16 treatment-naive, while 17 were IGHV unmutated. An average of 255,043 productive templates and approximately 90,000 productive rearrangements was obtained per sample. Study results and limitations: Researchers report that baseline clonality outpaced age-matched healthy donors and tracked circulating CD8+ T-cell counts.

This CDR3 is built from 13 residues. Trimming at V came to 5 bases and at J to 5 bases, leaving 6 bases not matched to a gene. Germline V gene sequence: CDR1 LNHDA, CDR2 SQIVND (reference sequence). Assay: immunoSEQ multiplex PCR; the TCRdb copy retains only in-frame clones and omits some. The sample includes some 76,000 clones, around four fifths of them seen just once. Sequenced here: PBMCs, sampled after 24 months of ibrutinib treatment. This TCR was recovered from a human donor with chronic lymphocytic leukemia. The V gene is TRBV19, the J gene TRBJ2-7; TRBD2 matches 7 bases. The CDR3 DNA reads as TGTGCCAGTAGTTCTAATGCGGGAGACGAGCAGTACTTC. Amino acids: CASSSNAGDEQYF.